The 3 T cell receptor beta chains reported below all come from one sample, sequenced in a study of cytomegalovirus exposure and HLA in healthy donors. This PCR relied on a set of 60 Vbeta primers and 13 Jbeta primers. Data came from immunoSEQ multiplex PCR; TCRdb stores just in-frame clones and leaves some out. Found here are 75,000 to 90,000 clones; the top ten clones hold 1.5%. The sequenced sample was PBMCs. These receptor sequences come from an older woman in good health and CMV-seronegative.

The V gene is TRBV25-1, the J gene TRBJ1-2, with D unclear. Germline V gene sequence: CDR1 MGHDK, CDR2 SYGVNS. The CDR3 is 12 residues long. The V end lost 6 bases, the J end lost 5 bases, and 10 bases lay between the germline ends. The CDR3 DNA sequence: TGTGCCAGCAGCGAACCCGGGTATGGCTACACCTTC. Its translation: CASSEPGYGYTF.

The chain combines TRBV15 with TRBJ2-1; 7 bases map to TRBD2. CDR1 is LNHNV and CDR2 is YYDKDF in the germline V gene (reference sequence). The V gene end was trimmed by 3 bases and the J gene end by 1 base; junction bases not matched to a gene: 3. The CDR3 loop spans 15 amino acids. Here the CDR3 reads CATSRSSGSYNEQFF. For the CDR3, the DNA is TGTGCCACCAGCAGGTCTAGCGGATCCTACAATGAGCAGTTCTTC.

The chain joins TRBV5-4 to TRBJ2-5; a weak D match, TRBD2 (5 bases). V lost 4 bases and J lost 5, with 12 bases in between. Germline values: CDR1 SGHNT, CDR2 YYREEE (reference sequence). The CDR3 extends over 13 amino acids. The CDR3 here is CASSEAGVETQYF. Written as DNA, the CDR3 is TGTGCCAGCAGCGAGGCGGGTGTCGAGACCCAGTACTTC.